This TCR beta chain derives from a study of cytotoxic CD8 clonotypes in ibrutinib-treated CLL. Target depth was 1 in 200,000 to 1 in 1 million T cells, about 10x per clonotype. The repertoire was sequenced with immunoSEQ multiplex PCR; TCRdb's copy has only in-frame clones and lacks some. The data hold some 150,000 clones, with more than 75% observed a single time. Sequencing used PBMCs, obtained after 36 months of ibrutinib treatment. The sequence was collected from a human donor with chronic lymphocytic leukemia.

CDR3 DNA: TGTGCCAGCAGCTCAACAGGGCCGGGGACTGAAGCTTTCTTT. Protein: CASSSTGPGTEAFF. The chain has TRBV5-4 and TRBJ1-1; possible D gene TRBD1, 6 bases. V shed 3 bases and J shed 5 bases, with 14 bases lying between them. The CDR3 covers 14 residues. CDR1 SGHNT and CDR2 YYREEE come from the germline V gene (reference sequence).